One TCR beta chain is described in this entry. Its matching antigen is unknown. This record belongs to a study of T cell repertoires in cytomegalovirus infection. Findings of the study overall: Carriage of CMV together with the relevant HLA was identifiable through cumulative public TCR beta family frequency.

TCRdb reprocessed the reads via MiXCR and lists one record per CDR3 protein. The sample shows about 60,000 distinct CDR3 sequences, 33% of them seen only once. The CDR3 runs 12 residues. Germline CDR1 reads LNHDA; CDR2 reads SQIVND (reference sequence). V lost 5 bases to trimming and J lost 8 bases, with 12 bases between them. The sequence was obtained from a human donor in good health (CMV status not recorded). Some clones in this sample may be carry-over from other donors' samples. Sequenced material: PBMCs, sequenced either directly or after in vitro stimulation (not recorded which). The chain combines TRBV19 with TRBJ1-2; D is ambiguous. The CDR3 region has the DNA TGTGCCAGTAGTGCGGACGTTGAAGGCTACACCTTC. The encoded protein is CASSADVEGYTF.